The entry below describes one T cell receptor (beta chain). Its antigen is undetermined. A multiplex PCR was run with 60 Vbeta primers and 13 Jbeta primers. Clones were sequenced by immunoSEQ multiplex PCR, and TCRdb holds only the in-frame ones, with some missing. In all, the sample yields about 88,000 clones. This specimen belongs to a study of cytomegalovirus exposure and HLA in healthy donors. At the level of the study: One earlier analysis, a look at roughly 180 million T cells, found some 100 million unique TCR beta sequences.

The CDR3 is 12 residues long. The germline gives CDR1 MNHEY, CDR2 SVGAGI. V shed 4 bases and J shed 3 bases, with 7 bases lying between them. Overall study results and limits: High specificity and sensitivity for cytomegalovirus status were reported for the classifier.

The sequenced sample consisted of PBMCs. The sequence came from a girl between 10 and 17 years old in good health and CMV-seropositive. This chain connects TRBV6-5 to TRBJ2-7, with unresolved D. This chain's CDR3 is CASSSSNYEQYF. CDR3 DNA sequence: TGTGCCAGCAGTTCCTCCAACTACGAGCAGTACTTC.